This T cell receptor beta chain came from a study of blood T cell repertoires in COVID-19. Study-level information: Researchers got acute and convalescent COVID-19 samples from the United States, Italy and Spain.

The V gene lost 3 bases and the J gene lost 1 base, with 7 bases spanning the gap. Germline V gene lookup returns CDR1 MNHEY and CDR2 SMNVEV (reference sequence). The CDR3 has 15 amino acids. Sequenced by immunoSEQ multiplex PCR; TCRdb stores in-frame clones only, minus some. The profile shows some 94,000 clones, about 86% of them singletons. The sequence was collected from a human donor in a cohort sampled during active COVID-19. Sequencing was carried out using peripheral blood. This rearrangement joins TRBV27 to TRBJ1-6; tentatively, D is TRBD1 (5 bases). CDR3 residues: CASSFDSSYNSPLHF. The CDR3 DNA reads as TGTGCCAGCAGTTTCGACAGTTCCTATAATTCACCCCTCCACTTT.